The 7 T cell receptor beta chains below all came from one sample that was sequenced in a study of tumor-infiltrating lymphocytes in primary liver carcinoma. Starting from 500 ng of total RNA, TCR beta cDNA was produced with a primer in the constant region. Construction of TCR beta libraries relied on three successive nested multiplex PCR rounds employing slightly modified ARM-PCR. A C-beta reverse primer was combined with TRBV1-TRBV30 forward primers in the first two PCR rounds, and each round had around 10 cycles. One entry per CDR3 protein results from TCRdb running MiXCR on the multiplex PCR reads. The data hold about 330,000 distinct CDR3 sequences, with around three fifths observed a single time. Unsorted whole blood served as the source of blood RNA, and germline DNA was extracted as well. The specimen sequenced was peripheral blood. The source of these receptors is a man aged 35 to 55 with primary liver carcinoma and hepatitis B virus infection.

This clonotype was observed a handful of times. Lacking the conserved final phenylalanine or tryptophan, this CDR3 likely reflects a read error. The CDR3 bases are TGTGCCAGTAGGACAGGGGGCTCCTATAATTCACCCCTCCACTTA. Amino acid sequence: CASRTGGSYNSPLHL. The V gene is TRBV6-5, the J gene TRBJ1-6, with 10 bases fitting TRBD1. The junction had 2 bases not matched to a gene; V was cut back by 9 bases and J by 0 bases. Germline CDR1 reads MNHEY; CDR2 reads SVGAGI. CDR3 length: 15 residues.

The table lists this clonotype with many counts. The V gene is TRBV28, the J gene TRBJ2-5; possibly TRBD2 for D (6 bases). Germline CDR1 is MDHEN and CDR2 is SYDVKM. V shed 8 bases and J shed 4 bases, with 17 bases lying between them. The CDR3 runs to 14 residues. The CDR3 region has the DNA TGTGCCAGCGGTGGGGGTAGCGGTCTAGAGACCCAGTACTTC. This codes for CASGGGSGLETQYF.

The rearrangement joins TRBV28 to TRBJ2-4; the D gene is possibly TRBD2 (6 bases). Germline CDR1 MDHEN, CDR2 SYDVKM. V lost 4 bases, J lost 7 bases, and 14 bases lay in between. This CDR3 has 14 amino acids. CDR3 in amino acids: CASSWDGRMNIQYF. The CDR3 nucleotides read TGTGCCAGCAGTTGGGACGGGAGAATGAACATTCAGTACTTC.

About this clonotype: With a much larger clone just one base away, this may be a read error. The CDR3 protein is CASSLDARGDTQYF. The DNA for the CDR3 is TGTGCCAGCAGCCTAGATGCGCGGGGAGATACGCAGTATTTT. The rearrangement joins TRBV4-2 to TRBJ2-3, with D possibly matching TRBD2 (6 bases). Trimming cost V 4 bases and J 5 bases, with 13 bases left between them. Germline CDR1 LGHNA, CDR2 YNFKEQ. The CDR3 is 14 residues long.

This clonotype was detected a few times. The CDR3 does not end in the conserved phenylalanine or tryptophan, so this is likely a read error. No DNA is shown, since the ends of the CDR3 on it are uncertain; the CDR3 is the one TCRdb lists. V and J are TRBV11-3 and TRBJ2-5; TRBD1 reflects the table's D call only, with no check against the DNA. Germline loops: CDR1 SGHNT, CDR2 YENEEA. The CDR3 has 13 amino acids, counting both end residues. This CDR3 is CASSPGGRETQYL.

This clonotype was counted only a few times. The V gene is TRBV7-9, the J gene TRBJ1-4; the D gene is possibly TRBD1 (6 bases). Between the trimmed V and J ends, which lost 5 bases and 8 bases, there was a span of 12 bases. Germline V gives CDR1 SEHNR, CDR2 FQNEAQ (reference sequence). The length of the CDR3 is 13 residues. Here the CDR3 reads CASSPGAAEKLFF. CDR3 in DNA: TGTGCCAGCAGCCCGGGGGCCGCGGAAAAACTGTTTTTT.

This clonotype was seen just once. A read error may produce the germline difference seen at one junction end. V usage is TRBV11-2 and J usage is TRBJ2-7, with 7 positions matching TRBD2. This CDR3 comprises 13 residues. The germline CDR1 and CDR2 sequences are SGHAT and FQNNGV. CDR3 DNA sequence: TGTGCTAGCAGCTTAGTTGGGAGGGGCGGGCAGTACTTC. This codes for CASSLVGRGGQYF.